One and the same sample provided the 27 T cell receptor beta chains below, sequenced in a study of blood T cells in healthy people across ages. Primers used in a second PCR of about 7 to 11 cycles were a sample-barcoded 5' primer and a J-beta primer mix. TCRdb independently ran MiXCR on the 5' RACE reads; one entry per CDR3 protein. The profile shows roughly 800,000 distinct CDR3 sequences, 58% of them singletons. Material: blood. These receptors originate from a man aged 25-45 years in good health.

This sequence joins TRBV2 and TRBJ2-5, with TRBD1 matching 9 bases. CDR1 and CDR2 (germline): SNHLY, FYNNEI. This CDR3 is built from 14 residues. V shed 5 bases, J shed 11 bases, and the junction held 12 bases outside the gene matches. CDR3 residues: CASSPTGGRYGQYF. CDR3 sequence (DNA): TGTGCCAGCAGTCCTACAGGGGGCCGATACGGGCAGTACTTC.

This clonotype was recorded a few times. The rearrangement joins TRBV5-1 to TRBJ2-3; D is uncertain. V gave up 1 base and J gave up 7 bases, with 10 bases separating them. The germline gives CDR1 SGHRS, CDR2 YFSETQ. This CDR3 has 13 amino acids. The CDR3 sequence is CASSLTDLNTQYF. DNA of the CDR3: TGCGCCAGCAGCTTGACCGATTTAAATACGCAGTATTTT.

The genes are TRBV20-1 and TRBJ2-5, with 8 bases identical to TRBD2. Per germline, CDR1 DFQATT and CDR2 SNEGSKA (reference sequence). V gave up 5 bases and J gave up 2 bases; unmatched junction bases: 10. CDR3 length equals 15 residues. The DNA for the CDR3 is TGCAGTGCTTTCACTAGCGGAGGAGTGCAAGAGACCCAGTACTTC. It encodes CSAFTSGGVQETQYF.

This chain connects TRBV15 to TRBJ2-1; 9 positions match TRBD2. Unmatched junction bases numbered 11, after V lost 3 bases and J lost 2 bases. Germline CDR1 and CDR2: LNHNV and YYDKDF (reference sequence). This CDR3 has 18 residues. CDR3 amino acids: CATSSPWVSSGTYNEQFF. The CDR3, as DNA: TGTGCCACCAGCAGCCCTTGGGTGTCTAGCGGGACCTACAATGAGCAGTTCTTC.

V is TRBV9 and J is TRBJ2-1, with TRBD2 matching over 8 bases. The CDR3 is 14 residues long. The V and J ends lost 0 bases and 9 bases, in that order; junction bases with no gene match: 5. CDR1 and CDR2 (germline): SGDLS, YYNGEE. In DNA, the CDR3 is TGTGCCAGCAGCGTAGGACTAGCGAAGGGTGAGCAGTTCTTC. Its translation is CASSVGLAKGEQFF.

The chain couples TRBV2 to TRBJ2-7; 11 positions match TRBD1. Germline-derived CDR1 and CDR2 are SNHLY and FYNNEI. The CDR3 totals 15 residues. The trim removed 7 bases at V and 4 bases at J, leaving 9 bases unmatched. CDR3 bases: TGTGCCAGCATGGACAGGGGGCCTAAAGGATACGAGCAGTACTTC. It translates to CASMDRGPKGYEQYF.

V gene TRBV20-1 combines with J gene TRBJ2-1; TRBD2 matches at 13 bases. V lost 7 bases to trimming and J lost 8 bases; unmatched junction nucleotides: 11. The CDR3 length is 15 residues. Germline V gives CDR1 DFQATT, CDR2 SNEGSKA (reference sequence). CDR3 protein: CSGRSLAGGGDEQFF. In DNA form, the CDR3 reads TGCAGTGGTAGGTCACTAGCGGGAGGGGGCGATGAGCAGTTCTTC.

The V call is TRBV7-2, the J call TRBJ2-1; tentatively, D is TRBD2 (6 bases). The CDR3 sequence is 14 residues long. V was shortened by 5 bases and J by 8 bases, with 16 bases between the two germline ends. Germline V gene sequence: CDR1 SGHTA, CDR2 FQGNSA. The DNA of the CDR3 is TGTGCCAGCAGCCCTACAGGAGGGGTTGATGAGCAGTTCTTC. It codes for CASSPTGGVDEQFF.

The chain carries TRBV5-5 and TRBJ1-5; possibly TRBD1 for D (6 bases). The CDR3 extends over 17 amino acids. CDR1 is SGHKS and CDR2 is YYEKEE in the germline V gene (reference sequence). Trimming shortened V by 2 bases and J by 6 bases, and 21 bases separated the two germline ends. Written as DNA, the CDR3 is TGTGCCAGCAGCTTCGGAGTAGAGAGGGGGTTTTTTCAGCCCCAGCATTTT. Protein sequence: CASSFGVERGFFQPQHF.

Only a few counts were recorded for this clonotype. The gene calls are TRBV5-1 and TRBJ2-7, with 10 bases that match TRBD1. V lost 4 bases to trimming and J lost 5 bases; unmatched junction nucleotides: 6. This CDR3 contains 14 residues. Germline CDR1 is SGHRS and CDR2 is YFSETQ. The CDR3 spells CASSTGTGENEQYF. Here the CDR3 DNA reads TGCGCCAGCAGCACCGGGACAGGGGAGAACGAGCAGTACTTC.

The chain links TRBV5-1 to TRBJ2-3, with 9 bases matching TRBD1. Germline assignment: CDR1 SGHRS and CDR2 YFSETQ. This CDR3 has 16 amino acids. After removal of 3 bases from V and 5 bases from J, the junction contained 10 bases not matched to a gene. This CDR3 reads CASSWLGTGWQDTQYF. The DNA of the CDR3 is TGCGCCAGCAGCTGGCTCGGGACAGGGTGGCAAGATACGCAGTATTTT.

This rearrangement joins TRBV3-1 to TRBJ2-1, with a tentative D call TRBD2 (5 bases). The germline V and J ends were trimmed by 3 bases and 9 bases, with 18 bases remaining between them. The germline V gene encodes CDR1 LGHDT and CDR2 YNNKEL (reference sequence). CDR3 length: 15 amino acids. In DNA, the CDR3 is TGTGCCAGCAGCCACGGGGTCCGTAGCGATAGTGAGCAGTTCTTC. Protein product: CASSHGVRSDSEQFF.

This clonotype was picked up a small number of times. This chain joins TRBV29-1 and TRBJ2-5; a possible D gene is TRBD1 (6 bases). Near its end, the DNA agrees better with TRBJ2-7, so the J call may be wrong. Germline-derived CDR1 and CDR2 are SQVTM and ANQGSEA. The CDR3 runs 14 residues. CDR3 nucleotides: TGCAGCGTTATGCGGGCAGGGGATGCCTACGAGCAGTACTTC. This codes for CSVMRAGDAYEQYF.

The gene calls are TRBV20-1 and TRBJ2-3, with TRBD2 matching 9 bases. The CDR3 contains 13 residues. V lost 7 bases, J lost 2 bases, and 4 bases stayed unmatched. Germline CDR1 DFQATT, CDR2 SNEGSKA (reference sequence). CDR3 bases: TGCAGTGGAGGGACTAGCTACACAGATACGCAGTATTTT. Protein product: CSGGTSYTDTQYF.

V gene TRBV2 combines with J gene TRBJ2-5; a weak D match, TRBD2 (5 bases). The J call may be in error: the DNA end matches TRBJ2-7 better. This CDR3 is 12 amino acids long. Germline lookup yields CDR1 SNHLY and CDR2 FYNNEI. The CDR3 coding sequence is TGTGCCAGCAGGGGCTATGCGGGCGAGCAGTACTTC. Protein product: CASRGYAGEQYF.

This clonotype was seen only a few times. This may be a read error, as it is one base from a much larger clone. The chain carries TRBV4-3 and TRBJ2-7, with 8 nucleotides matching TRBD1. The CDR3 totals 17 residues. J was trimmed by 7 bases and V by 1 base; bases with no gene match: 15. Per germline, CDR1 LGHNA and CDR2 YSLEER. The CDR3 DNA is TGCGCCAGCAGCCAAGTTGGTCCAGGGGGCCCCTACAATGAGCAGTACTTC. It yields the protein CASSQVGPGGPYNEQYF.

V gene TRBV29-1 combines with J gene TRBJ2-1; 8 nucleotides agree with TRBD2. The CDR3 length is 15 residues. The V segment lost 4 bases and the J segment 0 bases; nucleotides outside the gene matches: 5. CDR1 SQVTM and CDR2 ANQGSEA come from the germline V gene. Here the CDR3 DNA reads TGCAGCGTTGGGGGGGGACTAGTCTCCTACAATGAGCAGTTCTTC. This translates into CSVGGGLVSYNEQFF.

The CDR3 nucleotides are TGTGCCAGCAGTTACGGGGGACTAGCGGGGCTCGAGACCCAGTACTTC. This encodes CASSYGGLAGLETQYF. The chain links TRBV6-2 or TRBV6-3 to TRBJ2-7, with 13 bases identical to TRBD2. TRBJ2-5 matches the DNA end more closely, so the J call is doubtful. The CDR3 sequence is 16 residues long. In germline, CDR1 is MNHEY, CDR2 SVGEGT.

The genes are TRBV2 and TRBJ1-1; no clear D. This CDR3 is built from 15 residues. Germline V CDR1 and CDR2: SNHLY, FYNNEI. The V gene lost 4 bases and the J gene lost 3 bases, with 15 bases spanning the gap. CDR3 region: CASSGKPGGDTEAFF. For the CDR3, the DNA is TGTGCCAGCAGTGGCAAGCCGGGTGGCGACACTGAAGCTTTCTTT.

The J gene is TRBJ2-7, the V gene TRBV7-8; possible D gene TRBD1, 6 bases. The V and J ends lost 4 bases and 7 bases respectively, with 11 bases between them. From germline, CDR1 is SGHVS and CDR2 FQNEAQ. This CDR3 has 12 residues. CDR3: CASSSRTVEQYF. Here the CDR3 DNA reads TGTGCCAGCAGCTCCAGGACAGTAGAGCAGTACTTC.

With regard to this clonotype: Compared with germline, one end of the junction differs, possibly owing to a read error. The chain carries TRBV7-7 and TRBJ2-3; 13 nucleotides line up with TRBD2. The CDR3 sequence is 17 residues long. Germline V gene lookup returns CDR1 SSHAT and CDR2 FNYEAQ (reference sequence). The CDR3 protein is CASSLGLAGPQSGTQYF. The CDR3 DNA reads as TGTGCTAGCAGCTTGGGACTAGCGGGACCCCAGTCCGGTACGCAGTATTTT.

The rearrangement joins TRBV12-3 or TRBV12-4 to TRBJ1-2; weak D call: TRBD1 (5 bases). The CDR3 length is 13 residues. V dropped 6 bases and J dropped 8 bases, with 16 bases sitting between them. In DNA, the CDR3 is TGTGCCAGCAGAGAAGAACAGGTAATCGGCTACACCTTC. Translated, it gives CASREEQVIGYTF.

The CDR3 sequence: CASSRGPPETQYF. DNA of the CDR3: TGTGCCAGCAGTCGGGGGCCCCCAGAGACCCAGTACTTC. This rearrangement joins TRBV11-2 to TRBJ2-5; D tentatively reads TRBD1 or TRBD2 (6 bases each). Trimming took off 6 bases at V and 4 bases at J, with 12 bases between the two ends. In germline, CDR1 is SGHAT, CDR2 FQNNGV. The CDR3 runs 13 residues.

The chain joins TRBV6-5 to TRBJ2-7; 8 positions agree with TRBD2. The J call may be incorrect, as the DNA end agrees better with TRBJ2-5. CDR1 and CDR2 (germline): MNHEY, SVGAGI. The CDR3 sequence is 16 residues long. The CDR3 is CASRRLDSGAGETQYF. DNA for the CDR3: TGTGCCAGCAGACGACTAGATAGCGGGGCGGGTGAGACCCAGTACTTC.

J is TRBJ2-5 and V is TRBV20-1, with TRBD2 matching over 13 bases. CDR3 length: 13 amino acids. CDR1 and CDR2 (germline): DFQATT, SNEGSKA (reference sequence). CDR3 sequence: CSASGTSGDAQYF. CDR3 DNA: TGCAGCGCGTCCGGGACTAGCGGGGATGCGCAGTACTTC.

This chain links TRBV20-1 with TRBJ2-7; D is unclear. Germline CDR1 is DFQATT and CDR2 is SNEGSKA (reference sequence). V lost 6 bases to trimming and J lost 3 bases, with 12 bases between them. The CDR3 extends over 12 amino acids. The CDR3 protein is CSAPGRRYEQYF. CDR3 sequence (DNA): TGCAGTGCGCCGGGCCGCCGCTACGAGCAGTACTTC.

The CDR3 protein is CSASIRQGEETQYF. The CDR3 bases are TGCAGTGCTAGCATCAGACAGGGAGAAGAGACCCAGTACTTC. V is TRBV20-1 and J is TRBJ2-5; 7 nucleotides match TRBD1. After removal of 3 bases from V and 3 bases from J, the junction contained 7 bases not matched to a gene. Germline V gene lookup returns CDR1 DFQATT and CDR2 SNEGSKA (reference sequence). The CDR3 extends over 14 amino acids.